Sequencing of this TCR beta chain was carried out in a study of read filtering for tumor transcriptome and immune sequencing. Study context: Among patients, under 20 were male and approximately 15 female, aged about 45 to 80 (mean around 61). Per sample, TCR-region reads ranged about 3.5 to 11 million by IR-seq, roughly 85 to 1,300 by RNA-seq.

Molecular barcoded adaptors covering alpha/delta and beta/gamma chains were used on approximately 440 ng RNA. MiXCR was run by TCRdb on the reads, yielding one entry per CDR3 protein. The sample consists of 35,000 to 40,000 distinct CDR3 sequences, roughly 13% of them appearing once. This CDR3 is 17 amino acids long. Looked up from germline, CDR1 is LGHNA and CDR2 is YNFKEQ. V was shortened by 2 bases and J by 4 bases, with 19 bases between the two germline ends. Study conclusions and caveats: Without single-read clonotypes, shared clonotype proportions correlated more between IR-seq and RNA-seq. This fraction held mixed bone marrow immune cells after CD138-negative sorting.

This clonotype was detected many times. The antigen is not known. The genes are TRBV4-2 and TRBJ2-3; D might be TRBD2 (5 bases). The sequenced sample consisted of a population of CD138-negative cells sorted from bone marrow. This receptor was obtained from a donor aged 40 or older with multiple myeloma. CDR3 residues: CASSQTGGYGKADTQYF. The CDR3 DNA reads TGTGCCAGCAGCCAAACCGGAGGCTATGGGAAGGCAGATACGCAGTATTTT.